One sample yielded the 4 T cell receptor beta chains listed below, sequenced in a study of technical replicates of blood from a handful of donors (dated by TCRdb to 2016 to 2017). Library preparation was by the immunoSEQ multiplex PCR assay. TCRdb limited this immuneACCESS table to in-frame rearrangements with V and J called. A share of clones is missing; checked studies link under half to unresolved V genes, and the rest is unexplained. Present in this sample are 75,000 to 95,000 clones, 85% to 95% of which were seen just once. Together, the top ten hold roughly 0.25% of the sample. Material for sequencing was T cells isolated from PBMCs. These receptors came from a human donor in good health.

In this sample, this clone turned up once. V and J are TRBV11-2 and TRBJ2-6; 8 bases fit TRBD1. V lost 0 bases and J lost 0; bases outside the gene matches: 10. CDR1 and CDR2 (germline): SGHAT, FQNNGV. This CDR3 contains 20 residues. CDR3 residues: CASSLDGWAGGSSGANVLTF. The CDR3 coding sequence is TGTGCCAGCAGCTTAGATGGGTGGGCAGGGGGCTCCTCTGGGGCCAACGTCCTGACTTTC.

V is TRBV11-2 and J is TRBJ2-2; 7 positions agree with TRBD2. This CDR3 comprises 16 residues. The germline V gene encodes CDR1 SGHAT and CDR2 FQNNGV. The ends lost 3 bases at V and 5 bases at J; junction bases unmatched: 9. Here the CDR3 reads CASSFLLAVETGELFF. The CDR3, as DNA: TGTGCCAGCAGCTTCCTCCTAGCGGTAGAAACCGGGGAGCTGTTTTTT.

The V gene is TRBV28, the J gene TRBJ2-3, with TRBD2 matching 11 bases. The CDR3 is 17 residues long. V gave up 4 bases and J gave up 7 bases; unmatched junction bases: 13. The germline V gene has CDR1 MDHEN and CDR2 SYDVKM. DNA for the CDR3: TGTGCCAGCAGTTCCGACGTAGGGACTAGCGGTTTCTATACGCAGTATTTT. Translation gives CASSSDVGTSGFYTQYF. The variable domain in full, with the rest retrieved from reference TRBV28 and TRBJ2-3, is DVKVTQSSRYLVKRTGEKVFLECVQDMDHENMFWYRQDPGLGLRLIYFSYDVKMKEKGDIPEGYSVSREKKERFSLILESASTNQTSMYLCASSSDVGTSGFYTQYFGPGTRLTVL.

This sequence joins TRBV19 and TRBJ1-3; D is ambiguous. V was trimmed by 4 bases and J by 0 bases, leaving 7 bases between them. The CDR3 runs 14 residues. Germline assignment: CDR1 LNHDA and CDR2 SQIVND (reference sequence). The CDR3 here is CASSTTISGNTIYF. The CDR3 DNA is TGTGCCAGTAGTACGACTATCTCTGGAAACACCATATATTTT.